This T cell receptor beta chain is drawn from a study of beta chain features in type 1 diabetes. Broader study findings: TCRB CDR3s were moderately but significantly shorter in Type 1 diabetes patients in all four CD4+ subsets.

Sorting based on CD45RO/CCR7/CD25/CD127/CD95/CD27 separated CD4+ naive, central memory, regulatory and stem cell-like memory cells. This clone was counted between two and nine times. The antigen is undetermined. With 1 base clipped from V and 8 bases from J, the junction kept 11 bases outside the gene matches. CDR3 length: 16 amino acids. CDR1 is GTSNPN, CDR2 SVGIG, per germline (reference sequence). The isolated RNA, all of it, was reverse transcribed, so expressed TCRB transcripts were what got sequenced. There were some 3.6 million reads on average in the naive, central memory and regulatory T cell samples. TCRdb keeps only in-frame clones here, not all; method: immunoSEQ multiplex PCR. Counted here are 300,000 or so clones, around 9.7% occurring once; the ten biggest clones make up less than 1.2%.

The rearrangement uses TRBV30 and TRBJ1-4; 9 bases agree with TRBD1. The source of this sequence is a man aged 30-40 years with type 1 diabetes. The specimen sequenced was central memory CD4+ T cells from blood. The CDR3 nucleotides read TGTGCCTGGAGTGGACAGGGGGGCGGAAGAGAGGAAAAACTGTTTTTT. Translation: CAWSGQGGGREEKLFF.